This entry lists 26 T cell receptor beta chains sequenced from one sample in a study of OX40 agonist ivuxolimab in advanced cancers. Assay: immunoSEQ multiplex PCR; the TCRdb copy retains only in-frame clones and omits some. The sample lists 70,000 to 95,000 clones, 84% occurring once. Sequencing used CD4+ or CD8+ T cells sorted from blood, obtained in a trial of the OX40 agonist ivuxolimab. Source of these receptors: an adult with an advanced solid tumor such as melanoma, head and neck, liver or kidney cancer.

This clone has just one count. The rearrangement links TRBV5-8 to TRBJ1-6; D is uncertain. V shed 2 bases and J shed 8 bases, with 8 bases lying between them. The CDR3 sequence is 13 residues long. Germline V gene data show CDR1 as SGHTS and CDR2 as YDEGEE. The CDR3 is CASSLRFDSPLHF. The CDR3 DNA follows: TGTGCCAGCAGCTTAAGGTTTGATTCACCCCTCCACTTT.

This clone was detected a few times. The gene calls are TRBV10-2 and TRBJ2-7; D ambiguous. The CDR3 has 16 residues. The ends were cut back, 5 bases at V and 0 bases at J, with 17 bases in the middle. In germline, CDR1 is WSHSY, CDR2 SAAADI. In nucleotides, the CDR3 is TGCGCCAGCAGTCGAGGAAATCTGGGCAGCTCCTACGAGCAGTACGTC. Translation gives CASSRGNLGSSYEQYV.

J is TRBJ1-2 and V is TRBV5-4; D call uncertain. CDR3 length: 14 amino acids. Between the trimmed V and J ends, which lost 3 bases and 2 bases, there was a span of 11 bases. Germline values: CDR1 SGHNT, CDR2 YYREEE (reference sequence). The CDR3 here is CASSSRGSNYGYTF. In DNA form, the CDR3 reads TGTGCCAGCAGCTCCCGAGGCAGCAACTATGGCTACACCTTC.

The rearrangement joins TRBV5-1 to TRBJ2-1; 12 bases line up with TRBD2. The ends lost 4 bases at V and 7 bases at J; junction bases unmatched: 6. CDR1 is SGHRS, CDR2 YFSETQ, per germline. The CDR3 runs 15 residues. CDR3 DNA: TGCGCCAGCAGCCCGACTAGCGGGGGTGTGAATGAGCAGTTCTTC. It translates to CASSPTSGGVNEQFF.

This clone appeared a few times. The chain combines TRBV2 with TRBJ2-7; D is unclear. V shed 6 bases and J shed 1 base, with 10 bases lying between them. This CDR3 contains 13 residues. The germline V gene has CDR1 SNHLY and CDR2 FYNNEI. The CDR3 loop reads CASRKDTSYEQYV. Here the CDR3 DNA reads TGTGCCAGCAGGAAAGACACGTCCTACGAGCAGTACGTC.

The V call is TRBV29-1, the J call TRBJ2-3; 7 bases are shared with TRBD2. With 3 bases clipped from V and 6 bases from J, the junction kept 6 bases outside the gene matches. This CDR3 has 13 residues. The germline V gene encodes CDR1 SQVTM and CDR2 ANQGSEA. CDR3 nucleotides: TGCAGCGTTGATCTGGGAGGGACGGATACGCAGTATTTT. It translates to CSVDLGGTDTQYF.

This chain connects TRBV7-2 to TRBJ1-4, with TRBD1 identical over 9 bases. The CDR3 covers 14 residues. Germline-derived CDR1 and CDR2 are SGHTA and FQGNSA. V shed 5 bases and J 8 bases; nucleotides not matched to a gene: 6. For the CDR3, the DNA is TGTGCCAGCAGCCGGGACAGGGTAGGGGAAAAACTGTTTTTT. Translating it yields CASSRDRVGEKLFF.

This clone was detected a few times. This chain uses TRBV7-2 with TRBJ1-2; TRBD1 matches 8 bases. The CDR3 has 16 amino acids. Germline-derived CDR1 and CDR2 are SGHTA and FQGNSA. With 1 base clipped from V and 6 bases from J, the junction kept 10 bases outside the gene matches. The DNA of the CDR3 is TGTGCCAGCAGCTTAGTAGCTGGACAGGGCTCAGATGGCTACACCTTC. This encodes CASSLVAGQGSDGYTF.

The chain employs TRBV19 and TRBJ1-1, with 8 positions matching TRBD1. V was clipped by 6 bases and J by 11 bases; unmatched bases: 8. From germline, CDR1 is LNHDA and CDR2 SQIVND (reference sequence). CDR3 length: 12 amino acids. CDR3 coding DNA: TGTGCCAGTAGCCCCAGGGGGGACAGGGCTTTCTTT. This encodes CASSPRGDRAFF.

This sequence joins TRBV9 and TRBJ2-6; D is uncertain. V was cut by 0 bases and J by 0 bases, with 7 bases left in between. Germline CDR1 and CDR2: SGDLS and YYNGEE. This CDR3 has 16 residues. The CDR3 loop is CASSVEGISGANVLTF. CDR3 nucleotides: TGTGCCAGCAGCGTAGAGGGTATCTCTGGGGCCAACGTCCTGACTTTC.

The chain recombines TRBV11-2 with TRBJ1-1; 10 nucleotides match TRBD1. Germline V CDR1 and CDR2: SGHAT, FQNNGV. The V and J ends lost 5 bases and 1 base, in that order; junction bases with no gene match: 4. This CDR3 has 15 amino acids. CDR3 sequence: CASSDRDRGNTEAFF. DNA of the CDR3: TGTGCCAGCAGCGACCGGGACAGGGGGAACACTGAAGCTTTCTTT.

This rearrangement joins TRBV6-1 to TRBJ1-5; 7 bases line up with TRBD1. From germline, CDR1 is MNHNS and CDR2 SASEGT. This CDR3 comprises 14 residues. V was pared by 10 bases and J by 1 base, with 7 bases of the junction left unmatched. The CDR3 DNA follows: TGTGCCACCTTCTCGACAGGGAGCAATCAGCCCCAGCATTTT. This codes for CATFSTGSNQPQHF.

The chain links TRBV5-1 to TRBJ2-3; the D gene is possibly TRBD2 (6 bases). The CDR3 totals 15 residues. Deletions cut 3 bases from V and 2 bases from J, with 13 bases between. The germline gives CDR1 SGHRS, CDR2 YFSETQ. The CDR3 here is CASSSGTAITDTQYF. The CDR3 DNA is TGCGCCAGCAGCTCCGGGACTGCCATCACAGATACGCAGTATTTT.

CDR3: CASGVSGNTIYF. CDR3 nucleotides: TGTGCCAGCGGGGTTAGTGGAAACACCATATATTTT. This chain uses TRBV6-6 with TRBJ1-3; no definite D call. Germline V gene lookup returns CDR1 MNHNY and CDR2 SVGAGI (reference sequence). CDR3 length: 12 amino acids. Trimming removed 8 bases at V and 3 bases at J, with 8 bases between.

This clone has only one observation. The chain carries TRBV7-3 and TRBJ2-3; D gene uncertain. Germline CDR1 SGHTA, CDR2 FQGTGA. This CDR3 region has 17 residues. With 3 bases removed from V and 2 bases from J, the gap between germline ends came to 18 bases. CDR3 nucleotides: TGTGCCAGCAGCTTTAAAGGTTTGGGCACCACCACAGATACGCAGTATTTT. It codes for CASSFKGLGTTTDTQYF.

CDR3 in DNA: TGCGCCAGCAGCTTCGAGGGGTCCGGCATGGGGGAGCTGTTTTTT. It encodes CASSFEGSGMGELFF. V gene TRBV5-1 combines with J gene TRBJ2-2; D may be TRBD1 or TRBD2 (5 bases each). Between the trimmed V and J ends, which lost 2 bases and 8 bases, there was a span of 16 bases. Germline CDR1 is SGHRS and CDR2 is YFSETQ. The CDR3 has 15 amino acids.

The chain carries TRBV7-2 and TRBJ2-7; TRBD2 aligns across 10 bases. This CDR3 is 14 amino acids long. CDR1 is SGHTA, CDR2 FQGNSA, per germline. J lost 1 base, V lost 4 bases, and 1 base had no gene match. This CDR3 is CASSWTSGSYEQYF. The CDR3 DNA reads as TGTGCCAGCAGCTGGACTAGCGGTTCCTACGAGCAGTACTTC. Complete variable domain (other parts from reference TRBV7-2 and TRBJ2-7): GAGVSQSPSNKVTEKGKDVELRCDPISGHTALYWYRQSLGQGLEFLIYFQGNSAPDKSGLPSDRFSAERTGGSVSTLTIQRTQQEDSAVYLCASSWTSGSYEQYFGPGTRLTVT.

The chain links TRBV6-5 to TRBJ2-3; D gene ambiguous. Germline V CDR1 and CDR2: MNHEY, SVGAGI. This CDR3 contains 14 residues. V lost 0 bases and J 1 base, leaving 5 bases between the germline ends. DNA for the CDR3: TGTGCCAGCAGTTACTCGAGTGGCACAGATACGCAGTATTTT. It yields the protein CASSYSSGTDTQYF.

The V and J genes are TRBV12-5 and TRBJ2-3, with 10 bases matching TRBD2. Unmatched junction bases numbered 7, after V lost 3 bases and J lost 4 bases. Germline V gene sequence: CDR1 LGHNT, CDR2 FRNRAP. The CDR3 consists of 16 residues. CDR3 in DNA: TGTGCTAGTGGTTTCATAACTAGCGGGGTTCCAGATACGCAGTATTTT. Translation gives CASGFITSGVPDTQYF.

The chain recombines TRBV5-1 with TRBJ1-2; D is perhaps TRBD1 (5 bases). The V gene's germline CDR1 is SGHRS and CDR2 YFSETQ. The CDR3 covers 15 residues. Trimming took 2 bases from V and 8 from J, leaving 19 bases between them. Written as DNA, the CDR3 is TGCGCCAGCAGCTTCGCAACAACAGGCTTAAGGGGCTACACCTTC. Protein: CASSFATTGLRGYTF. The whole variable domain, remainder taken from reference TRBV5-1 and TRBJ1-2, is KAGVTQTPRYLIKTRGQQVTLSCSPISGHRSVSWYQQTPGQGLQFLFEYFSETQRNKGNFPGRFSGRQFSNSRSEMNVSTLELGDSALYLCASSFATTGLRGYTFGSGTRLTVV.

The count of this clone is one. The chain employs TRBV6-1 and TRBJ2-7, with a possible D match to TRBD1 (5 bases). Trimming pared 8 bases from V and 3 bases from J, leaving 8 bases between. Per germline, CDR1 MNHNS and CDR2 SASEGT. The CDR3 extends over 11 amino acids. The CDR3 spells CASQGDYEQYF. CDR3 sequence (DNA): TGTGCCAGCCAGGGTGACTACGAGCAGTACTTC.

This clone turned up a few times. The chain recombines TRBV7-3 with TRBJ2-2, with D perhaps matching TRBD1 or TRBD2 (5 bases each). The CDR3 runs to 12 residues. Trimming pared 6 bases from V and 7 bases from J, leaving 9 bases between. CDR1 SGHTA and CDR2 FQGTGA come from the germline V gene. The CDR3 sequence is CASSSRGGELFF. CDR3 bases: TGTGCCAGCAGTTCGAGGGGCGGGGAGCTGTTTTTT.

The CDR3 nucleotides are TGTGCCAGCAGTTACTCGAACCGGGCCGATCAGCCCCAGCATTTT. Protein: CASSYSNRADQPQHF. J is TRBJ1-5 and V is TRBV6-5; no clear D gene. Germline loops: CDR1 MNHEY, CDR2 SVGAGI. The CDR3 length is 15 residues. Trimming took 0 bases from V and 5 from J, leaving 11 bases between them.

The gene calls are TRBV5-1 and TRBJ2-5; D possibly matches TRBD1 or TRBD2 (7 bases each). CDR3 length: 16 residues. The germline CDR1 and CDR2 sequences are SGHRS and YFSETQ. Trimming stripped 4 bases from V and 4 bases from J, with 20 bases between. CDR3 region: CASSLTGRSGAETQYF. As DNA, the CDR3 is TGCGCCAGCAGCCTGACAGGGAGAAGCGGGGCAGAGACCCAGTACTTC. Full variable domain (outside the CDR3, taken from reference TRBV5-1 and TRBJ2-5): KAGVTQTPRYLIKTRGQQVTLSCSPISGHRSVSWYQQTPGQGLQFLFEYFSETQRNKGNFPGRFSGRQFSNSRSEMNVSTLELGDSALYLCASSLTGRSGAETQYFGPGTRLLVL.

The CDR3 loop is CASSLGGHAPLHF. The CDR3, as DNA: TGTGCCAGCAGCTTGGGGGGCCACGCACCCCTCCACTTT. The rearrangement uses TRBV7-9 and TRBJ1-6; a possible D gene is TRBD1 (6 bases). The CDR3 is made up of 13 amino acids. Germline lookup yields CDR1 SEHNR and CDR2 FQNEAQ (reference sequence). V lost 3 bases to trimming and J lost 11 bases, with 11 bases between them.

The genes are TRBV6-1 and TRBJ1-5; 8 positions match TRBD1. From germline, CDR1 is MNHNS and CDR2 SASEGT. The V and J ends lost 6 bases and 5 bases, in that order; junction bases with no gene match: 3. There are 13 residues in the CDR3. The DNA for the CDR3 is TGTGCCAGCAGGCCGACAGGGGATCAGCCCCAGCATTTT. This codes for CASRPTGDQPQHF.